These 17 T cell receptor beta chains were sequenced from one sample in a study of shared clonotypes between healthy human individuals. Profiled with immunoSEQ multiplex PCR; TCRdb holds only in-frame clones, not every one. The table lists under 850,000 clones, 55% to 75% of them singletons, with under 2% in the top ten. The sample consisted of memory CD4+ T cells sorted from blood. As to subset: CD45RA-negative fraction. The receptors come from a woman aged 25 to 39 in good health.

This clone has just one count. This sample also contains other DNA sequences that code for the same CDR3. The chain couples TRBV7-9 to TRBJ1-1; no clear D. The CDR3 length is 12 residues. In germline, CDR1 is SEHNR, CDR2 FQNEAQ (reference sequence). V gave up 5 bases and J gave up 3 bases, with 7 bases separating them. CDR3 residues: CASSPRDTEAFF. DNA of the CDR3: TGTGCCAGCAGCCCTAGGGACACTGAAGCTTTCTTT.

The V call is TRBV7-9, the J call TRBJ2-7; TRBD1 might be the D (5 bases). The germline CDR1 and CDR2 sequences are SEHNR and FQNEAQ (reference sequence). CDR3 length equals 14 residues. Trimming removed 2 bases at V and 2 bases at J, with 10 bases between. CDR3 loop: CASSLNAGTYEQYF. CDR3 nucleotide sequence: TGTGCCAGCAGCTTAAATGCAGGGACCTACGAGCAGTACTTC.

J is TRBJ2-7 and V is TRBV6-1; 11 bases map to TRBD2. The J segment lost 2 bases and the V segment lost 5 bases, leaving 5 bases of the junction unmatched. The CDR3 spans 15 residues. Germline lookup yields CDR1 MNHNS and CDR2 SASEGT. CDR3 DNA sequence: TGTGCCAGCAGTCCGACTAGCGGGGTTGCCTACGAGCAGTACTTC. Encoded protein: CASSPTSGVAYEQYF.

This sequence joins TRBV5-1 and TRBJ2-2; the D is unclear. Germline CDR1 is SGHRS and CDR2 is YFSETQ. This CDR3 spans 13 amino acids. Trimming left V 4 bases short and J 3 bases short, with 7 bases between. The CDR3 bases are TGCGCCAGCAGCCAAGACTACACCGGGGAGCTGTTTTTT. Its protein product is CASSQDYTGELFF.

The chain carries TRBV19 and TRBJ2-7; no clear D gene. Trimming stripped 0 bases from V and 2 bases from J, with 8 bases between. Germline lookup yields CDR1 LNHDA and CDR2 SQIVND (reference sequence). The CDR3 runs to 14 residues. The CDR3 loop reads CASSIDRSAYEQYF. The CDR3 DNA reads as TGTGCCAGTAGTATAGATCGATCAGCCTACGAGCAGTACTTC.

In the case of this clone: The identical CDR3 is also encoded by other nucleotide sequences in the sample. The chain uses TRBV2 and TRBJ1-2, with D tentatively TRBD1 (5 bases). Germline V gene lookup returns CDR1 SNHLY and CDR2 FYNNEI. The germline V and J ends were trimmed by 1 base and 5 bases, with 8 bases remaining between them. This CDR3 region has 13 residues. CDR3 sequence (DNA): TGTGCCAGCAGTGAAGGTCAGGGATATGGCTACACCTTC. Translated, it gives CASSEGQGYGYTF.

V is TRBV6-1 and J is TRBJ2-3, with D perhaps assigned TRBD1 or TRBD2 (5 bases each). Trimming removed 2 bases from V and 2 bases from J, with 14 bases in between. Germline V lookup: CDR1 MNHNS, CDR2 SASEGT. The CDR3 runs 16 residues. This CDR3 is CASSEFEGRTTDTQYF. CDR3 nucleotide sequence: TGTGCCAGCAGTGAATTCGAGGGGCGGACCACAGATACGCAGTATTTT.

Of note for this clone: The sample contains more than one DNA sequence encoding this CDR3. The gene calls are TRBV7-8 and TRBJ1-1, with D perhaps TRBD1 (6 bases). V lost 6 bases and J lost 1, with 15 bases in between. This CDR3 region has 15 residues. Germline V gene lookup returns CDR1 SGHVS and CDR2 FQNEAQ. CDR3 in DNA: TGTGCCAGCAGTTTGCCCGGGACACGGAACACTGAAGCTTTCTTT. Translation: CASSLPGTRNTEAFF.

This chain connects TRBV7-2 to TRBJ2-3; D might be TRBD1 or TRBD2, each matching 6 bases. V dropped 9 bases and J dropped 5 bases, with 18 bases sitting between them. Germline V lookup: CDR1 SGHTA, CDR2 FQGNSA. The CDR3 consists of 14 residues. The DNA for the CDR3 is TGTGCCAGTAGCCCCCAGGGGCGGGGAGATACGCAGTATTTT. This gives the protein CASSPQGRGDTQYF.

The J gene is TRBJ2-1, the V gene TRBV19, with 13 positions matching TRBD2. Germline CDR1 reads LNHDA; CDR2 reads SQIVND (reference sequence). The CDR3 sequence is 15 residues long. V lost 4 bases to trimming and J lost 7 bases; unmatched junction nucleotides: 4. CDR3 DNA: TGTGCCAGTAGTACACTAGCGGGAGGGTTGAATGAGCAGTTCTTC. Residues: CASSTLAGGLNEQFF.

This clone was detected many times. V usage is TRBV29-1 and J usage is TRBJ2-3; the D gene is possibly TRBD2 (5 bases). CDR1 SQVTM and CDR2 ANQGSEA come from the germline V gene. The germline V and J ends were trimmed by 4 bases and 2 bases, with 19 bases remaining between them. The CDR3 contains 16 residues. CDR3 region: CSVVEGGQTFTDTQYF. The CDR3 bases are TGCAGCGTTGTTGAGGGTGGGCAGACTTTCACAGATACGCAGTATTTT.

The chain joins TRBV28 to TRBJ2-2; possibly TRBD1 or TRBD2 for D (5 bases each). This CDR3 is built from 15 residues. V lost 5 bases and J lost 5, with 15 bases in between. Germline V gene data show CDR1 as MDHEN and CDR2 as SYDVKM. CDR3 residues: CASSRPGPQTGELFF. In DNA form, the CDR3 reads TGTGCCAGCAGTCGACCGGGACCCCAAACCGGGGAGCTGTTTTTT. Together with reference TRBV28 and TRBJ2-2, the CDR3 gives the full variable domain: DVKVTQSSRYLVKRTGEKVFLECVQDMDHENMFWYRQDPGLGLRLIYFSYDVKMKEKGDIPEGYSVSREKKERFSLILESASTNQTSMYLCASSRPGPQTGELFFGEGSRLTVL.

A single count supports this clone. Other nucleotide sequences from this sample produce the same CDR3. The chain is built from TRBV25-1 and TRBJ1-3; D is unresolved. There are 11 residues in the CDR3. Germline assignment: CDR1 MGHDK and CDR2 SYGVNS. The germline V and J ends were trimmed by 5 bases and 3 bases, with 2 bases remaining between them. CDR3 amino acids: CASSFGNTIYF. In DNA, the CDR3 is TGTGCCAGCAGTTTTGGAAACACCATATATTTT.

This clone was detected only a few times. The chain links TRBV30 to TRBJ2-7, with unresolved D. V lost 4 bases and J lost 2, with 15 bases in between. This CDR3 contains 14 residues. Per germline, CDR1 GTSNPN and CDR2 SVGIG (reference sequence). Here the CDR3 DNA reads TGTGCCTGGACCCGTAGGCCTGAGGCCTACGAGCAGTACTTC. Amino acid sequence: CAWTRRPEAYEQYF.

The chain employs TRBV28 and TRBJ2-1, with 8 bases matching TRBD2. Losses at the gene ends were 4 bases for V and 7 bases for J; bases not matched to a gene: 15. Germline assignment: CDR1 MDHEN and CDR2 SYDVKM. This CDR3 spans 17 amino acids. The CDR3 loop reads CASSSHQGAGVDNEQFF. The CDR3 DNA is TGTGCCAGCAGTTCTCATCAGGGAGCGGGAGTTGATAATGAGCAGTTCTTC.

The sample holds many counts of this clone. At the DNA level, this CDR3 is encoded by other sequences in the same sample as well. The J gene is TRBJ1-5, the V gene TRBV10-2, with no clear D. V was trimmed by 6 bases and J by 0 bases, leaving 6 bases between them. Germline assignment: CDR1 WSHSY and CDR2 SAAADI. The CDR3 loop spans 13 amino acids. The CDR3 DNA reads TGCGCCAGCAGAGAGAATAGCAATCAGCCCCAGCATTTT. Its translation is CASRENSNQPQHF.

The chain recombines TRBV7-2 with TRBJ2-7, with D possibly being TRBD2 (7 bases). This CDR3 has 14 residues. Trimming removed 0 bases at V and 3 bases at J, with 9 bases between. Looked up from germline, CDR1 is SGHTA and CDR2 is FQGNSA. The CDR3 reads CASSLAGGDYEQYF. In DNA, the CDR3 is TGTGCCAGCAGCTTAGCAGGGGGGGACTACGAGCAGTACTTC.